Below are 10 T cell receptor beta chains sequenced from a single sample in a study of T cell repertoires in cytomegalovirus infection. MiXCR, applied by TCRdb to the reads, yields one record per CDR3 protein. Here the sample spans a few hundred thousand distinct CDR3 sequences, under 25% being singletons. The specimen was CD8+ T cells from PBMCs. These receptors came from a human donor in good health (CMV status not recorded). Some clones in this sample may be carry-over from other donors' samples.

This chain links TRBV20-1 with TRBJ1-5; D remains unclear. The CDR3 length is 14 residues. CDR1 and CDR2 (germline): DFQATT, SNEGSKA (reference sequence). V shed 6 bases and J shed 3 bases, with 15 bases lying between them. CDR3 nucleotides: TGCAGTGCCCCGGGCAGAGGGTCCAATCAGCCCCAGCATTTT. Translated, it gives CSAPGRGSNQPQHF.

This chain uses TRBV29-1 with TRBJ2-1; 11 bases agree with TRBD1. Trimming at V came to 6 bases and at J to 5 bases, leaving 9 bases not matched to a gene. Germline V gives CDR1 SQVTM, CDR2 ANQGSEA. This CDR3 has 15 residues. Written as DNA, the CDR3 is TGCAGCGTCTCGTATGGGACAGGGGGAAACAATGAGCAGTTCTTC. This sequence encodes CSVSYGTGGNNEQFF.

Of note for this clonotype: This may be a read error: a much more frequent sequence differs by one nucleotide. This CDR3 is CASSFYRLVTEAFF. The DNA of the CDR3 is TGTGCCAGCAGTTTTTACAGACTGGTAACTGAAGCTTTCTTT. The chain is built from TRBV28 and TRBJ1-1; D unresolved. The V gene lost 3 bases and the J gene lost 5 bases, with 13 bases spanning the gap. The CDR3 has 14 residues. Germline V CDR1 and CDR2: MDHEN, SYDVKM.

The chain carries TRBV5-4 and TRBJ1-6; D unresolved. Trimming removed 3 bases at V and 6 bases at J, with 10 bases between. This CDR3 region has 14 residues. The germline V gene has CDR1 SGHNT and CDR2 YYREEE (reference sequence). CDR3 amino acids: CASSSTPSNSPLHF. The DNA of the CDR3 is TGTGCCAGCAGCTCGACACCCTCTAATTCACCCCTCCACTTT.

This clonotype was detected only once. V gene TRBV29-1 combines with J gene TRBJ2-2, with unresolved D. The CDR3 length is 13 residues. The germline gives CDR1 SQVTM, CDR2 ANQGSEA. V lost 1 base, J lost 3 bases, and 6 bases lay in between. As DNA, the CDR3 is TGCAGCGTTGAAGTTGGGGACACCGGGGAGCTGTTTTTT. Protein sequence: CSVEVGDTGELFF.

The chain's CDR3 is CASTTRSSPYNEQFF. CDR3 DNA: TGTGCCAGTACCACTAGGAGCAGCCCCTACAATGAGCAGTTCTTC. The chain uses TRBV19 and TRBJ2-1; possible D gene TRBD2, 5 bases. The ends were cut back, 7 bases at V and 2 bases at J, with 15 bases in the middle. CDR3 length: 15 amino acids. CDR1 is LNHDA and CDR2 is SQIVND in the germline V gene (reference sequence). Variable domain in full (rest from reference TRBV19 and TRBJ2-1): DGGITQSPKYLFRKEGQNVTLSCEQNLNHDAMYWYRQDPGQGLRLIYYSQIVNDFQKGDIAEGYSVSREKKESFPLTVTSAQKNPTAFYLCASTTRSSPYNEQFFGPGTRLTVL.

This clonotype has ten or more counts. This chain joins TRBV7-9 and TRBJ2-1, with D unclear. This CDR3 has 13 residues. The V end was cut by 6 bases, the J end by 10 bases, with 16 bases between. Germline-derived CDR1 and CDR2 are SEHNR and FQNEAQ (reference sequence). CDR3 sequence: CASSDESWPEQFF. In nucleotides, the CDR3 is TGTGCCAGCAGTGACGAGTCCTGGCCAGAGCAGTTCTTC.

This sequence joins TRBV20-1 and TRBJ2-7; D possibly corresponds to TRBD2 (6 bases). Germline CDR1 reads DFQATT; CDR2 reads SNEGSKA (reference sequence). The CDR3 sequence is 16 residues long. Trimming cost V 0 bases and J 0 bases, with 15 bases left between them. The chain's CDR3 is CSARDLRGESSYEQYF. In nucleotides, the CDR3 is TGCAGTGCTAGAGATTTACGCGGGGAGAGCTCCTACGAGCAGTACTTC.

The chain employs TRBV12-3 or TRBV12-4 and TRBJ2-1, with 9 bases lining up with TRBD1. The CDR3 is 16 amino acids. The V segment lost 5 bases and the J segment 7 bases; nucleotides outside the gene matches: 12. CDR3 amino acids: CASSAIAGQGGNEQFF. Here the CDR3 DNA reads TGTGCCAGCAGTGCGATTGCGGGACAGGGAGGAAATGAGCAGTTCTTC.

This clonotype was observed a few times. V and J are TRBV12-5 and TRBJ2-2, with 14 nucleotides matching TRBD2. V was pared by 6 bases and J by 2 bases, with 5 bases of the junction left unmatched. The CDR3 sequence is 17 residues long. CDR1 is LGHNT and CDR2 is FRNRAP in the germline V gene. CDR3 amino acids: CASGLGLAGVNTGELFF. CDR3 bases: TGTGCTAGTGGCCTGGGACTAGCGGGGGTTAACACCGGGGAGCTGTTTTTT.